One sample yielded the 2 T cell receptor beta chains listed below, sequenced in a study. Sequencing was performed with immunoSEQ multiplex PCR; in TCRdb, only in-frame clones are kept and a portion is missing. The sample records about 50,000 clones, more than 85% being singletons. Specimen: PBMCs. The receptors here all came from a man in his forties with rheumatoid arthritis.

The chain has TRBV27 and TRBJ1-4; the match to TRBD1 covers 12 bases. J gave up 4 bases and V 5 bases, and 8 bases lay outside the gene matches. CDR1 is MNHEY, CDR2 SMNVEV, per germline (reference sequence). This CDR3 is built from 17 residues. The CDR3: CASSARDRGQGNEKLFF. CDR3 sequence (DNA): TGTGCCAGCAGTGCCCGGGACAGGGGGCAAGGTAATGAAAAACTGTTTTTT.

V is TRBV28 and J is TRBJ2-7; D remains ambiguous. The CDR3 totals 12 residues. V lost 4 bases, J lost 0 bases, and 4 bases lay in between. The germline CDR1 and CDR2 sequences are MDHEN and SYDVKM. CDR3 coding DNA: TGTGCCAGCAGTTGGGCCTCCTACGAGCAGTACTTC. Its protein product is CASSWASYEQYF. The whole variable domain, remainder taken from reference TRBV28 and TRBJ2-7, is DVKVTQSSRYLVKRTGEKVFLECVQDMDHENMFWYRQDPGLGLRLIYFSYDVKMKEKGDIPEGYSVSREKKERFSLILESASTNQTSMYLCASSWASYEQYFGPGTRLTVT.